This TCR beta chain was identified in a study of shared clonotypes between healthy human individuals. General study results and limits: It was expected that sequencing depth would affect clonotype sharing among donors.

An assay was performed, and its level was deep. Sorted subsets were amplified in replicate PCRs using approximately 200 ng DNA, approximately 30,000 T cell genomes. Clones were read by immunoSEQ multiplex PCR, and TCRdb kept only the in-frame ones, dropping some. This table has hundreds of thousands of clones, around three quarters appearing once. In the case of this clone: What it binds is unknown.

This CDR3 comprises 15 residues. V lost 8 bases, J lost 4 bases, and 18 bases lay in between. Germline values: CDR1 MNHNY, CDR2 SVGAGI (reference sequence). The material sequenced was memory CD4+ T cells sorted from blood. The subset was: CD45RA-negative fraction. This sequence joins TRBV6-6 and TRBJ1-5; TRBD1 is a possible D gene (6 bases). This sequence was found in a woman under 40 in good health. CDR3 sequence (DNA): TGTGCCAGCCAAGCCCCTACAGGGAAAAATCAGCCCCAGCATTTT. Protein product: CASQAPTGKNQPQHF.